This T cell receptor (beta chain) was identified in a study of post-analysis software for immune sequencing data. About the study: Progressive-relapsing, secondary progressive and relapsing-remitting multiple sclerosis were among the disease courses included. General study findings and limits: Five or six TRBV segments appeared more often in patients than in controls, and TRBV5-6, TRBV5-1 and TRBV20-1 were among these. F measure grouped same-batch samples tightly together. Among multiple sclerosis patients, normalized Chao1 diversity was significantly below that of controls.

Every TCR beta cDNA library bore unique molecular identifiers. The authors obtained roughly 500,000 cDNA molecules from about 0.94 to 9.7 million T cells. From the PCR reads, TCRdb called clonotypes with MiXCR, one entry per CDR3 protein. The sample records roughly 800,000 distinct CDR3 sequences, just under 30% being singletons. V lost 0 bases and J lost 12; bases outside the gene matches: 7. The CDR3 has 15 residues. Germline V gene sequence: CDR1 SNHLY, CDR2 FYNNEI. About this clonotype: The antigen is unknown.

Sequenced input: blood. The rearrangement uses TRBV2 and TRBJ2-1; 11 nucleotides align to TRBD2. The TCR originated in a girl aged 10-17 years with multiple sclerosis. The CDR3 DNA reads TGTGCCAGCAGTGAAGCGCTTAGCGGGGGGGTTTGGCAGTTCTTC. Amino acids: CASSEALSGGVWQFF. The entire variable domain, with the rest obtained from reference TRBV2 and TRBJ2-1, is as follows: EPEVTQTPSHQVTQMGQEVILRCVPISNHLYFYWYRQILGQKVEFLVSFYNNEISEKSEIFDDQFSVERPDGSNFTLKIRSTKLEDSAMYFCASSEALSGGVWQFFGPGTRLTVL.